This T cell receptor beta chain was captured in a study of technical replicates of blood from a handful of donors. The repertoire was sequenced with immunoSEQ multiplex PCR; TCRdb's copy has only in-frame clones and lacks some. The top ten hold approximately 0.2% of the sample, which has 60,000 to 90,000 clones, approximately 96% seen once. Material: T cells isolated from PBMCs. The sequence derives from a human donor in good health.

The CDR3 sequence: CSLGDKQYF. The DNA for the CDR3 is TGCAGCCTAGGGGATAAGCAGTACTTC. The chain has TRBV20-1 and TRBJ2-7; a possible D gene is TRBD1 (5 bases). The V gene's germline CDR1 is DFQATT and CDR2 SNEGSKA (reference sequence). CDR3 length: 9 amino acids.